This entry describes one T cell receptor (beta chain). The antigen is undetermined. Primers included in the PCR were 60 Vbeta and 13 Jbeta primers. Sequenced by immunoSEQ multiplex PCR; TCRdb stores in-frame clones only, minus some. The sample holds about 100,000 clones, about 85% seen once. The data originate from a study of cytomegalovirus exposure and HLA in healthy donors. Unmatched junction bases numbered 7, after V lost 8 bases and J lost 2 bases. Germline values: CDR1 SNHLY, CDR2 FYNNEI. CDR3 length equals 15 residues. Study observations and caveats: Cytomegalovirus status was reportedly diagnosed by the classifier with high specificity and sensitivity. Most subjects' HLA-A and HLA-B alleles were reportedly predicted from TCR beta sequences.

This sequence was found in a man aged 30 to 45 in good health and CMV-seronegative. This rearrangement joins TRBV2 to TRBJ1-5; TRBD1 agrees at 9 bases. Sample: PBMCs. As DNA, the CDR3 is TGTGCCAGCGCACGGACAGGGGCTGGCAATCAGCCCCAGCATTTT. As protein: CASARTGAGNQPQHF. Filled out from reference TRBV2 and TRBJ1-5, the complete variable domain reads EPEVTQTPSHQVTQMGQEVILRCVPISNHLYFYWYRQILGQKVEFLVSFYNNEISEKSEIFDDQFSVERPDGSNFTLKIRSTKLEDSAMYFCASARTGAGNQPQHFGDGTRLSIL.